What follows is one T cell receptor (beta chain) and its context. Its specificity is not known. Each sample came from a Caucasian adult donor living in Nashville, Tennessee. This record belongs to a study of shared clonotypes between healthy human individuals. Study-level points and caveats: An effect of sequencing depth on clonotype sharing among donors was expected.

Here immunoSEQ multiplex PCR was the method, and the copy in TCRdb shows in-frame clones only, minus some. The table has some 2,100,000 clones, almost 96% seen once; the top ten hold about 0.13%. CDR1 and CDR2 (germline): MGHRA, YSYEKL. The CDR3 runs 12 residues. The V end lost 2 bases, the J end lost 6 bases, and 7 bases lay between the germline ends. This sequence originates from a man between 18 and 35 years old in good health. This rearrangement joins TRBV4-1 to TRBJ1-1, with D possibly being TRBD1 (5 bases). Specimen: naive CD4+ T cells sorted from blood. Subset here: CD45RA+ positively selected. The CDR3 DNA reads as TGCGCCAGCAGCCAACTGGGGGCTGAAGCTTTCTTT. Translated: CASSQLGAEAFF.